The 26 T cell receptor beta chains below come from one sample, sequenced in a study of early T cells in non-severe SARS-CoV-2 infection. TCRdb passed the 5' RACE reads through MiXCR, listing each CDR3 protein once. This sample has about 48,000 distinct CDR3 sequences, with 13% found just once. Source material: whole blood. Receptor source: an adult who was a healthcare worker with PCR-confirmed SARS-CoV-2 infection or an uninfected control (not recorded which).

This clonotype has a handful of counts. The genes are TRBV20-1 and TRBJ1-1; possibly TRBD1 for D (6 bases). Germline V lookup: CDR1 DFQATT, CDR2 SNEGSKA (reference sequence). The CDR3 covers 15 residues. V lost 0 bases and J 7 bases, leaving 18 bases between the germline ends. This CDR3 reads CSARENHRERLEAFF. CDR3 DNA: TGCAGTGCTAGAGAAAACCACAGGGAGCGCCTTGAAGCTTTCTTT.

The V call is TRBV29-1, the J call TRBJ1-2, with no clear D. The germline V and J ends were trimmed by 6 bases and 7 bases, with 12 bases remaining between them. Germline lookup yields CDR1 SQVTM and CDR2 ANQGSEA. CDR3 length equals 11 residues. This chain's CDR3 is CSVTPPRGYTF. The CDR3 DNA is TGCAGCGTAACCCCACCCCGTGGCTACACCTTC.

This clonotype was recorded many times. V gene TRBV2 combines with J gene TRBJ1-6, with D hard to call. The CDR3 totals 15 residues. With 5 bases removed from V and 0 bases from J, the gap between germline ends came to 8 bases. Germline assignment: CDR1 SNHLY and CDR2 FYNNEI. CDR3 residues: CASSKSRSYNSPLHF. CDR3 DNA: TGTGCCAGCAGTAAAAGCCGCTCCTATAATTCACCCCTCCACTTT. The full variable domain, with the rest looked up from reference TRBV2 and TRBJ1-6, is EPEVTQTPSHQVTQMGQEVILRCVPISNHLYFYWYRQILGQKVEFLVSFYNNEISEKSEIFDDQFSVERPDGSNFTLKIRSTKLEDSAMYFCASSKSRSYNSPLHFGNGTRLTVT.

This clonotype occurred many times. The chain carries TRBV7-3 and TRBJ2-2; 12 nucleotides align to TRBD2. CDR3 length equals 16 residues. The ends lost 5 bases at V and 9 bases at J; junction bases unmatched: 10. Per germline, CDR1 SGHTA and CDR2 FQGTGA. The CDR3 is CASSPRLAGALRELFF. CDR3 in DNA: TGTGCCAGCAGCCCCCGACTAGCGGGAGCCCTCCGGGAGCTGTTTTTT. The full variable domain, rest sourced from reference TRBV7-3 and TRBJ2-2, is GAGVSQTPSNKVTEKGKYVELRCDPISGHTALYWYRQSLGQGPEFLIYFQGTGAADDSGLPNDRFFAVRPEGSVSTLKIQRTERGDSAVYLCASSPRLAGALRELFFGEGSRLTVL.

V and J are TRBV4-1 and TRBJ2-1; D is uncertain. The V and J ends lost 0 bases and 16 bases respectively, with 10 bases between them. CDR1 is MGHRA, CDR2 YSYEKL, per germline. The CDR3 is made up of 11 amino acids. The CDR3 DNA reads TGCGCCAGCAGCCAAGAATTCACGATTTTCTTC. Protein: CASSQEFTIFF.

V usage is TRBV12-3 or TRBV12-4 and J usage is TRBJ1-1; 9 bases align to TRBD1. The length of the CDR3 is 14 residues. V lost 9 bases to trimming and J lost 4 bases; unmatched junction nucleotides: 9. DNA for the CDR3: TGTGCCAGTCACCGGGACAGGGTATCCACTGAAGCTTTCTTT. Protein product: CASHRDRVSTEAFF.

This clonotype has at least ten counts. The CDR3 spells CASSIQKTLEAFF. The CDR3 DNA reads as TGTGCCAGCAGTATCCAGAAAACACTGGAAGCTTTCTTT. V is TRBV2 and J is TRBJ1-1; D gene unclear. The CDR3 runs 13 residues. V lost 5 bases and J lost 8, with 15 bases in between. Looked up from germline, CDR1 is SNHLY and CDR2 is FYNNEI.

This sequence joins TRBV6-5 and TRBJ1-1; D uncertain. Per germline, CDR1 MNHEY and CDR2 SVGAGI. V lost 2 bases to trimming and J lost 1 base, with 5 bases between them. This CDR3 contains 13 residues. Here the CDR3 DNA reads TGTGCCAGCAGTTACCCGGGGAACACTGAAGCTTTCTTT. Translation: CASSYPGNTEAFF.

The gene calls are TRBV5-1 and TRBJ2-3; TRBD1 aligns across 7 bases. The CDR3 loop spans 15 amino acids. J was trimmed by 0 bases and V by 4 bases; bases with no gene match: 5. The V gene's germline CDR1 is SGHRS and CDR2 YFSETQ. The CDR3 is CASSLPTGSTDTQYF. The CDR3 nucleotides are TGCGCCAGCAGCCTACCGACAGGGAGCACAGATACGCAGTATTTT.

This clonotype was detected many times. This sequence joins TRBV7-9 and TRBJ1-5, with a possible D match to TRBD1 (6 bases). Trimming left V 4 bases short and J 3 bases short, with 13 bases between. This CDR3 has 15 residues. CDR1 is SEHNR and CDR2 is FQNEAQ in the germline V gene (reference sequence). The CDR3 region is CASSWGTGNNQPQHF. The CDR3 nucleotides are TGTGCCAGCAGCTGGGGCACAGGGAACAATCAGCCCCAGCATTTT.

The table lists this clonotype with a few counts. The chain couples TRBV28 to TRBJ2-7, with 7 bases identical to TRBD1. This CDR3 comprises 14 residues. V lost 6 bases, J lost 2 bases, and 7 bases stayed unmatched. CDR1 is MDHEN, CDR2 SYDVKM, per germline. CDR3 coding DNA: TGTGCCAGCAGATTGACAGGGAGTCCCTACGAGCAGTACTTC. Amino acids: CASRLTGSPYEQYF.

By share, this clonotype counts as medium-sized. The rearrangement uses TRBV29-1 and TRBJ2-7; possible D gene TRBD2, 6 bases. The CDR3 covers 11 residues. Germline lookup yields CDR1 SQVTM and CDR2 ANQGSEA. V shed 7 bases and J shed 4 bases, with 11 bases lying between them. The CDR3 protein is CSGGTEYEQYF. Written as DNA, the CDR3 is TGCAGCGGCGGGACCGAGTACGAGCAGTACTTC.

There are a few counts of this clonotype. CDR3 DNA: TGCAGCGACTCCCGCGGCACCATCTTTCCTGGCTACACCTTC. Amino acid sequence: CSDSRGTIFPGYTF. This chain uses TRBV29-1 with TRBJ1-2; no definite D call. V was shortened by 7 bases and J by 7 bases, with 22 bases between the two germline ends. This CDR3 is 14 amino acids long. Germline-derived CDR1 and CDR2 are SQVTM and ANQGSEA.

This clonotype was detected ten times or more. V is TRBV4-1 and J is TRBJ2-7, with TRBD1 matching 7 bases. The CDR3 is 15 residues long. The germline gives CDR1 MGHRA, CDR2 YSYEKL. V lost 4 bases, J lost 3 bases, and 9 bases stayed unmatched. The CDR3 bases are TGCGCCAGCAGCCCAACCCCGGACAGGAACTACGAGCAGTACTTC. Protein product: CASSPTPDRNYEQYF.

This clonotype was recorded at least ten times. The V gene is TRBV7-2, the J gene TRBJ1-5, with 11 bases aligning to TRBD1. Germline lookup yields CDR1 SGHTA and CDR2 FQGNSA. The CDR3 runs to 17 residues. V lost 1 base and J lost 2; bases outside the gene matches: 4. The CDR3 spells CASSLGTGGIGNQPQHF. As DNA, the CDR3 is TGTGCCAGCAGCTTAGGGACAGGGGGCATCGGCAATCAGCCCCAGCATTTT.

This clonotype has ten or more counts. V is TRBV2 and J is TRBJ1-4, with D perhaps TRBD1 (5 bases). The CDR3 runs to 14 residues. Germline lookup yields CDR1 SNHLY and CDR2 FYNNEI. Trimming removed 6 bases at V and 0 bases at J, with 8 bases between. As DNA, the CDR3 is TGTGCCAGCAGGGGGGAAGCAACTAATGAAAAACTGTTTTTT. Protein: CASRGEATNEKLFF.

The table lists this clonotype with many counts. The chain links TRBV10-3 to TRBJ2-6; a weak D match, TRBD1 (5 bases). The CDR3 has 17 amino acids. V was shortened by 7 bases and J by 2 bases, with 18 bases between the two germline ends. Germline V gene data show CDR1 as ENHRY and CDR2 as SYGVKD. CDR3 bases: TGTGCCATCACCAACCAGGGTAGTAGTGCTGGGGCCAACGTCCTGACTTTC. Its protein product is CAITNQGSSAGANVLTF.

This clonotype was seen repeatedly, ten times or more. This chain uses TRBV27 with TRBJ2-7; weak D call: TRBD1 (5 bases). CDR3 size: 14 residues. In germline, CDR1 is MNHEY, CDR2 SMNVEV (reference sequence). V lost 3 bases to trimming and J lost 5 bases, with 14 bases between them. CDR3 coding DNA: TGTGCCAGCAGTTTCAGTTTGGGGCTAGACGAGCAGTACTTC. Translation gives CASSFSLGLDEQYF.

This clonotype was picked up many times. The rearrangement links TRBV4-1 to TRBJ2-1; D perhaps matches TRBD2 (5 bases). Germline CDR1 and CDR2: MGHRA and YSYEKL. This CDR3 spans 15 amino acids. Between the trimmed V and J ends, which lost 1 base and 7 bases, there was a span of 14 bases. The DNA for the CDR3 is TGCGCCAGCAGCCAAGCCGGGGTCGGTTTGAATGAGCAGTTCTTC. Translating it yields CASSQAGVGLNEQFF.

At least ten counts were recorded for this clonotype. J is TRBJ2-7 and V is TRBV12-3 or TRBV12-4, with D possibly matching TRBD1 (5 bases). This CDR3 comprises 14 residues. V lost 1 base to trimming and J lost 5 bases, with 12 bases between them. CDR3 region: CASSLVPAGNEQYF. CDR3 sequence (DNA): TGTGCCAGCAGTTTAGTTCCCGCAGGGAACGAGCAGTACTTC.

This clonotype was observed many times. J is TRBJ2-1 and V is TRBV29-1, with D possibly TRBD2 on 5 matching bases. Germline V gene lookup returns CDR1 SQVTM and CDR2 ANQGSEA. This CDR3 region has 12 residues. The CDR3 nucleotides read TGCTCGGCTGGGCGGGTCTACAATGAGCAGTTCTTC. This sequence encodes CSAGRVYNEQFF.

At least ten counts were recorded for this clonotype. The chain carries TRBV29-1 and TRBJ1-2; D may be TRBD1 (6 bases). Per the germline V gene, CDR1 is SQVTM and CDR2 is ANQGSEA. V was cut by 3 bases and J by 2 bases, with 7 bases left in between. The CDR3 has 12 amino acids. This chain's CDR3 is CSVDQGNYGYTF. In DNA, the CDR3 is TGCAGCGTTGACCAGGGGAACTATGGCTACACCTTC.

The chain combines TRBV4-1 with TRBJ2-7; 8 bases are a match to TRBD2. Germline lookup yields CDR1 MGHRA and CDR2 YSYEKL. The CDR3 is made up of 16 amino acids. Losses at the gene ends were 0 bases for V and 2 bases for J; bases not matched to a gene: 6. Here the CDR3 DNA reads TGCGCCAGCAGCCAAGATTTAGCGGGGAGCCCCTACGAGCAGTACTTC. The encoded protein is CASSQDLAGSPYEQYF.

This clonotype was counted between two and nine times. The chain carries TRBV4-2 and TRBJ2-5; D might be TRBD1 (6 bases). The germline V and J ends were trimmed by 2 bases and 5 bases, with 9 bases remaining between them. This CDR3 comprises 13 residues. The germline V gene has CDR1 LGHNA and CDR2 YNFKEQ. The DNA of the CDR3 is TGTGCCAGCAGCCAAAGGACAGCGGAGACCCAGTACTTC. This gives the protein CASSQRTAETQYF.

This clonotype showed up just a few times. The rearrangement uses TRBV5-1 and TRBJ2-5, with D unresolved. Germline-derived CDR1 and CDR2 are SGHRS and YFSETQ. There are 15 residues in the CDR3. V shed 4 bases and J shed 0 bases, with 13 bases lying between them. CDR3 DNA: TGCGCCAGCAGCCCCCGCACCCGGTACCAAGAGACCCAGTACTTC. Encoded protein: CASSPRTRYQETQYF.

The chain links TRBV12-5 to TRBJ1-1; maybe TRBD1 (5 bases). V was pared by 0 bases and J by 2 bases, with 16 bases between. Germline lookup yields CDR1 LGHNT and CDR2 FRNRAP. The CDR3 is 17 amino acids. This CDR3 reads CASGLVRTGESNTEAFF. CDR3 coding DNA: TGTGCTAGTGGTTTGGTACGAACAGGCGAGTCCAACACTGAAGCTTTCTTT. Together with reference TRBV12-5 and TRBJ1-1, the CDR3 gives the full variable domain: DARVTQTPRHKVTEMGQEVTMRCQPILGHNTVFWYRQTMMQGLELLAYFRNRAPLDDSGMPKDRFSAEMPDATLATLKIQPSEPRDSAVYFCASGLVRTGESNTEAFFGQGTRLTVV.